Here is one T cell receptor (beta chain) with its context. This record comes from a study of blood T cell repertoires in COVID-19. As for the study in general: COVID-19 samples collected from the United States, Italy and Spain covered acute and convalescent phases.

Membership in each cohort depended on participant-reported clinical history. The recovered donors of Cohort 3 showed two negative PCRs, clearance, or symptom resolution. The V and J ends lost 4 bases and 0 bases respectively, with 15 bases between them. From germline, CDR1 is SGHTA and CDR2 FQGNSA. This CDR3 is built from 16 residues. Methods used by the authors: Reference gene primers were amplified, and this amplification served to estimate nucleated cell counts. Some clones are missing from TCRdb's copy, which holds only in-frame ones; the method was immunoSEQ multiplex PCR. D and trimming were read from the DNA, whereas the V and J calls and clone size are those reported in that table. The sample comprises about 250,000 clones, approximately 84% of which are singletons, and 3.4% rests with the top ten.

Sequenced material: PBMCs or T cells enriched from blood (not recorded which). The genes are TRBV7-2 and TRBJ1-1; maybe TRBD1 (5 bases). This TCR came from a man aged 50-60 years who had recovered from COVID-19. Here the CDR3 DNA reads TGTGCCAGCAGCTCGGCCCGGGGGGGAATGAACACTGAAGCTTTCTTT. Translation: CASSSARGGMNTEAFF.